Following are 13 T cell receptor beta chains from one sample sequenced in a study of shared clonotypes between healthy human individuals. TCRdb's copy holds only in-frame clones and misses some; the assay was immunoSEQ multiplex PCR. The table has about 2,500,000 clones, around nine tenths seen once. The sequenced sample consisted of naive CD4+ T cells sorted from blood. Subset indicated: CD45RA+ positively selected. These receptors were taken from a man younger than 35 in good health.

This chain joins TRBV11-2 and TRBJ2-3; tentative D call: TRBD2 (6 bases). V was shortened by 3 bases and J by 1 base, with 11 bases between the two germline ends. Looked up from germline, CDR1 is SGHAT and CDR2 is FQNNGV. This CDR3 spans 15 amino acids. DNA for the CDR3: TGTGCCAGCAGCTTGCAACTAGCTGGCACAGATACGCAGTATTTT. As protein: CASSLQLAGTDTQYF. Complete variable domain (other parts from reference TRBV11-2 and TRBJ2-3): EAGVAQSPRYKIIEKRQSVAFWCNPISGHATLYWYQQILGQGPKLLIQFQNNGVVDDSQLPKDRFSAERLKGVDSTLKIQPAKLEDSAVYLCASSLQLAGTDTQYFGPGTRLTVL.

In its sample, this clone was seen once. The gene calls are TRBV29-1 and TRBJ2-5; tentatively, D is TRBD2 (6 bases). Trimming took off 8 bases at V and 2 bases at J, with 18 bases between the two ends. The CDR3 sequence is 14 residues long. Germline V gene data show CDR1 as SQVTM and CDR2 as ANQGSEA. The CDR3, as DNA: TGCAGCATGGTTCGGGACTCAAATCAAGAGACCCAGTACTTC. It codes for CSMVRDSNQETQYF.

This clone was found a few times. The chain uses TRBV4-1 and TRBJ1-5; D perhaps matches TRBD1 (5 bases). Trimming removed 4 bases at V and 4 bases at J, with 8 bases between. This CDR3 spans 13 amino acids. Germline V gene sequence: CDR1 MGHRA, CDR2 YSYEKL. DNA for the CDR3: TGCGCCAGCAGCCCGGAGGGGAATCAGCCCCAGCATTTT. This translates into CASSPEGNQPQHF.

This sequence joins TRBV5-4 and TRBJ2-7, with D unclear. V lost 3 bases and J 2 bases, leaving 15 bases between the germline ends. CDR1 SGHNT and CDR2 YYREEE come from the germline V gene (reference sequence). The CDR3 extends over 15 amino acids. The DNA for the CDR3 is TGTGCCAGCAGCTCGACGACCCTAGGGACCTACGAGCAGTACTTC. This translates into CASSSTTLGTYEQYF.

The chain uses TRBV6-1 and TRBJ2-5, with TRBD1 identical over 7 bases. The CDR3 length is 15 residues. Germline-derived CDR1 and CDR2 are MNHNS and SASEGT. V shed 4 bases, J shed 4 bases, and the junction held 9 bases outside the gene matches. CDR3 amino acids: CASSGETNRGETQYF. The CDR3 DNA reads TGTGCCAGCAGTGGGGAGACGAACAGGGGAGAGACCCAGTACTTC.

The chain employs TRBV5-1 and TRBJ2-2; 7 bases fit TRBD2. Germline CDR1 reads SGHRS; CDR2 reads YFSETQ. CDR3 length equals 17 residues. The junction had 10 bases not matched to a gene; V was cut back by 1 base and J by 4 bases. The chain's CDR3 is CASSLWGAREGTGELFF. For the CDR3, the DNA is TGCGCCAGCAGCTTGTGGGGAGCCAGGGAGGGCACCGGGGAGCTGTTTTTT.

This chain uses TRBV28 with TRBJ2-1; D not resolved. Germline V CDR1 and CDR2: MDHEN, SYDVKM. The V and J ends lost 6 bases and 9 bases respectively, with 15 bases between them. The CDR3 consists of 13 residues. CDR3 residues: CASRKAGFPEQFF. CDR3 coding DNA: TGTGCCAGCAGAAAGGCCGGATTTCCTGAGCAGTTCTTC.

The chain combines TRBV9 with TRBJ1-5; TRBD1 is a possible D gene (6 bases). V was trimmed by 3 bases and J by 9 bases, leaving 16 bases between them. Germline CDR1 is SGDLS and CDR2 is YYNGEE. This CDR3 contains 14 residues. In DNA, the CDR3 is TGTGCCAGCAGCGCTTCCGGGACAACGTGGCCCCAGCATTTT. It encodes CASSASGTTWPQHF.

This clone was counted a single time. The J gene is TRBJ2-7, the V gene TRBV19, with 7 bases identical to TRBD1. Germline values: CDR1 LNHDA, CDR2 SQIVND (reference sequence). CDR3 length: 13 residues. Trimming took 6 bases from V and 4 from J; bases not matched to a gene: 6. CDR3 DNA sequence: TGTGCCAGTAGGCCACAGGGGCAATACGAGCAGTACTTC. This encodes CASRPQGQYEQYF.

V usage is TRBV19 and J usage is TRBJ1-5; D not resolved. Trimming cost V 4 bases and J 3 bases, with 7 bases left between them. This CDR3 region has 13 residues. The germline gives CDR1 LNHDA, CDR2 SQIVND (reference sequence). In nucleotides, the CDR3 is TGTGCCAGTAGTAGTAGCTTCAATCAGCCCCAGCATTTT. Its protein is CASSSSFNQPQHF.

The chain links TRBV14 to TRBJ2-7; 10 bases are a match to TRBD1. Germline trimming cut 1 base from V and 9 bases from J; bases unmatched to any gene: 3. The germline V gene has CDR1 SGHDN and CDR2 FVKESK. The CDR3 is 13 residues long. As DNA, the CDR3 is TGTGCCAGCAGCCAAGGGGACAGGGGATCGCAGTACTTC. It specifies CASSQGDRGSQYF.

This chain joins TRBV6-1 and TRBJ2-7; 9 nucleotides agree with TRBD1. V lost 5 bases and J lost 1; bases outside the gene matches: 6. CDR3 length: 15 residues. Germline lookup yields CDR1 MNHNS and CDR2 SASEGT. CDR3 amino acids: CASSRPGTGSYEQYF. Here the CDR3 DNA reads TGTGCCAGCAGTAGACCCGGGACAGGGTCCTACGAGCAGTACTTC.

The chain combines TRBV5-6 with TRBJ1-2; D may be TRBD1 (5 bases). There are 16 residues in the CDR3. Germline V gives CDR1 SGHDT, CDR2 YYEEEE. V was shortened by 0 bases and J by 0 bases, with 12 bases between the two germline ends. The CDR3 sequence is CASSLGRGPSNYGYTF. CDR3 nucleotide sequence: TGTGCCAGCAGCTTGGGAAGGGGCCCCTCTAACTATGGCTACACCTTC.